This is a list of T cell receptor beta chains from one sample in a study of blood T cell repertoires in COVID-19. Generated by immunoSEQ multiplex PCR, the TCRdb table keeps only in-frame clones and is missing some. In the table there are roughly 49,000 clones, roughly nine tenths of which are singletons. The sequenced sample consisted of peripheral blood. These receptors were taken from a man aged 60 to 69 with active COVID-19. Both conserved end residues are part of each CDR3. Fields, in order: CDR3 length, D gene, J gene, clone size, V gene, CDR3 DNA, CDR3 protein. The D gene is left open where the match is weak. Only part of the rows carry a size: once, few, many, or a class if the clone is expanded.

cdr3_length: 15
d_call: TRBD1
j_call: TRBJ1-3
clone_size: NA
v_call: TRBV27
cdr3_nt: TGTGCCAGCGTAATACAGGGGGCGCCCGGAAACACCATATATTTT
cdr3_aa: CASVIQGAPGNTIYF

cdr3_length: 15
d_call: TRBD2
j_call: TRBJ2-1
clone_size: NA
v_call: TRBV6-2/TRBV6-3
cdr3_nt: TGTGCCAGCAGCCTAAGCGGGAGCGCCTACAATGAGCAGTTCTTC
cdr3_aa: CASSLSGSAYNEQFF

cdr3_length: 14
d_call: TRBD1
j_call: TRBJ1-1
clone_size: NA
v_call: TRBV28
cdr3_nt: TGTGCCAGCAGCCGACAGGGTCAGGGCACTGAAGCTTTCTTT
cdr3_aa: CASSRQGQGTEAFF

cdr3_length: 13
d_call: TRBD1
j_call: TRBJ1-2
clone_size: NA
v_call: TRBV30
cdr3_nt: TGTGCCTGGGCTAGGACAGGGACCTATGGCTACACCTTC
cdr3_aa: CAWARTGTYGYTF

cdr3_length: 14
d_call: TRBD1
j_call: TRBJ2-5
clone_size: NA
v_call: TRBV28
cdr3_nt: TGTGCCAGCAGTTCAAACGACAGGGTAGAGACCCAGTACTTC
cdr3_aa: CASSSNDRVETQYF

cdr3_length: 13
d_call: NA
j_call: TRBJ2-1
clone_size: NA
v_call: TRBV2
cdr3_nt: TGTGCCAGCAGTGAAAATATCGACAATGAGCAGTTCTTC
cdr3_aa: CASSENIDNEQFF

cdr3_length: 16
d_call: NA
j_call: TRBJ1-1
clone_size: few
v_call: TRBV5-4
cdr3_nt: TGTGCCAGCAGCCCGCCGAACAGGCTCATGAACACTGAAGCTTTCTTT
cdr3_aa: CASSPPNRLMNTEAFF

cdr3_length: 11
d_call: NA
j_call: TRBJ1-1
clone_size: NA
v_call: TRBV20-1
cdr3_nt: TGCAGTGCTAGTAGTGGCCATGAAGCTTTCTTT
cdr3_aa: CSASSGHEAFF

cdr3_length: 14
d_call: TRBD1
j_call: TRBJ1-5
clone_size: NA
v_call: TRBV5-1
cdr3_nt: TGCGCCAGCAGCACCGGGACAGGGGACCAGCCCCAGCATTTT
cdr3_aa: CASSTGTGDQPQHF

cdr3_length: 15
d_call: NA
j_call: TRBJ2-1
clone_size: NA
v_call: TRBV21-1
cdr3_nt: TGTGCCAGCAGCAAGCGACTAGCGACCTACAATGAGCAGTTCTTC
cdr3_aa: CASSKRLATYNEQFF

cdr3_length: 13
d_call: TRBD2
j_call: TRBJ2-7
clone_size: once
v_call: TRBV10-3
cdr3_nt: TGTGCCATCACAGCGGGAAGGGATGACGAGCAGTACTTC
cdr3_aa: CAITAGRDDEQYF

cdr3_length: 14
d_call: TRBD2
j_call: TRBJ2-7
clone_size: NA
v_call: TRBV4-3
cdr3_nt: TGCGCCAGCAGCCAGCTAGCGGGAGAGGCCGAGCAGTACTTC
cdr3_aa: CASSQLAGEAEQYF

cdr3_length: 14
d_call: TRBD1
j_call: TRBJ2-2
clone_size: NA
v_call: TRBV5-3
cdr3_nt: TGTGCCAGAAGGGGGGACAGCCTCACCGGGGAGCTGTTTTTT
cdr3_aa: CARRGDSLTGELFF

cdr3_length: 15
d_call: TRBD2
j_call: TRBJ2-1
clone_size: NA
v_call: TRBV7-2
cdr3_nt: TGTGCCAGCAGCTGGACTAGCGGGGTGTCCAATGAGCAGTTCTTC
cdr3_aa: CASSWTSGVSNEQFF

cdr3_length: 11
d_call: NA
j_call: TRBJ1-2
clone_size: NA
v_call: TRBV20-1
cdr3_nt: TGCAGTGCTAGCGGGGGATATGGCTACACCTTC
cdr3_aa: CSASGGYGYTF

cdr3_length: 15
d_call: NA
j_call: TRBJ1-2
clone_size: NA
v_call: TRBV15
cdr3_nt: TGTGCCACCAGCAGAGATCTGGGCAGGTATTATGGCTACACCTTC
cdr3_aa: CATSRDLGRYYGYTF

cdr3_length: 13
d_call: TRBD1
j_call: TRBJ1-2
clone_size: NA
v_call: TRBV6-2/TRBV6-3
cdr3_nt: TGTGCCAGCAGCCCAGGACAGGTTGGCGGCTACACCTTC
cdr3_aa: CASSPGQVGGYTF

cdr3_length: 15
d_call: NA
j_call: TRBJ2-3
clone_size: NA
v_call: TRBV6-2/TRBV6-3
cdr3_nt: TGTGCCAGCAGTCGCGTGCCGGTACTAGCTCTAACGCAGTATTTT
cdr3_aa: CASSRVPVLALTQYF